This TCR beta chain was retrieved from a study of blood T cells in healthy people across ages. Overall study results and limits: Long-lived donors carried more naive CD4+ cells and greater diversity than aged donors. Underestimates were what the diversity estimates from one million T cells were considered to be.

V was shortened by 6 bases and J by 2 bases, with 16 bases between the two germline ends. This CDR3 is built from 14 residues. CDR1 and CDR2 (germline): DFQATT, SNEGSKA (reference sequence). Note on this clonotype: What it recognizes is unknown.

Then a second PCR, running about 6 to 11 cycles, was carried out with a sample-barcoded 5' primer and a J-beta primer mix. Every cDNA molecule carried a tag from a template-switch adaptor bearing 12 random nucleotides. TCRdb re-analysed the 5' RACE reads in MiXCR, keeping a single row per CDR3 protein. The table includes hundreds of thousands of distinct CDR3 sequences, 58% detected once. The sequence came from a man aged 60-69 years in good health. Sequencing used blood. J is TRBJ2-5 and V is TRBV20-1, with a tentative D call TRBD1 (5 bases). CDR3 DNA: TGCAGTGCCCCTAAGGCAGGGTCACAAGAGACCCAGTACTTC. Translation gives CSAPKAGSQETQYF.